These T cell receptor beta chains were read from a single sample in a study of vaccination and CD4 T cells after COVID-19. One entry per CDR3 protein results from TCRdb running MiXCR on the PCR reads. This table holds approximately 21,000 distinct CDR3 sequences, approximately 56% found once. These receptors lack a known antigen. The specimen was CD4+ T cells from blood, cultured in vitro, collected after SARS-CoV-2 vaccination. These receptors were obtained from a human donor who received a COVID-19 vaccine. Both conserved end residues are part of each CDR3. A D gene is named only where the DNA matches it firmly. The listing skips clone size in some rows; elsewhere it reads once, few, many or a size class.

clone size,D gene,J gene,V gene,CDR3 DNA,CDR3 protein
few,.,TRBJ2-7,TRBV21-1,TGTGCCAGCAGCAGAAATAAGCGGGGGGGCCACCACGAGCAGTACTTC,CASSRNKRGGHHEQYF
few,TRBD1,TRBJ1-6,TRBV10-3,TGTGCCATCAAAAGTTGGGACAGGGTCGATTCACCCCTCCACTTT,CAIKSWDRVDSPLHF
.,.,TRBJ2-5,TRBV18,TGTGCCAGCCCACTAGGCGACCAAGAGACCCAGTACTTC,CASPLGDQETQYF
.,.,TRBJ2-3,TRBV5-1,TGCGCCAGCATAACACGGGGGACGCAGTATTTT,CASITRGTQYF
few,.,TRBJ1-6,TRBV19,TGTGCCAGTAGTAGCGACAGTAATTCACCCCTCCACTTT,CASSSDSNSPLHF
.,.,TRBJ1-2,TRBV24-1,TGTGCCACCAGTCTTACCAACGACTATGGCTACACCTTC,CATSLTNDYGYTF
.,.,TRBJ1-4,TRBV6-1,TGTGCCAGCAGCGATACAGGCAATGAAAAACTGTTTTTT,CASSDTGNEKLFF
.,TRBD1,TRBJ1-2,TRBV30,TGTGCCTGGAGTGTACCGACAGGGCGGGATGGCTACACCTTC,CAWSVPTGRDGYTF
.,TRBD1,TRBJ1-6,TRBV27,TGTGCCAGCAGTTTATACGGACAGGGGGCTTGGTCACCCCTCCACTTT,CASSLYGQGAWSPLHF
once,TRBD1,TRBJ1-5,TRBV28,TGTGCCAGCAGTCCACCCCCCGGACAGGGGGGCAATCAGCCCCAGCATTTT,CASSPPPGQGGNQPQHF
.,.,TRBJ1-6,TRBV5-1,TGCGCCAGCAGCGTGGACAGTTTGGACTCACCCCTCCACTTT,CASSVDSLDSPLHF
.,TRBD1,TRBJ1-1,TRBV6-1,TGTGCCAGCAGTGAATACCGGGGACAGCTCCTTGAAGCTTTCTTT,CASSEYRGQLLEAFF
few,TRBD1,TRBJ1-2,TRBV18,TGTGCCAGCTCACTAGCAGTACCGGGACAGGGAGACTATGGCTACACCTTC,CASSLAVPGQGDYGYTF
.,TRBD2,TRBJ2-3,TRBV7-8,TGTGCCAGCAGCCTGGTCGCGGGGGGGCAAACAGATACGCAGTATTTT,CASSLVAGGQTDTQYF
.,.,TRBJ2-3,TRBV20-1,TGCAGTGCTAGAATCACTCAAGGGGCGGCAGATACGCAGTATTTT,CSARITQGAADTQYF
.,.,TRBJ2-3,TRBV7-2,TGTGCCAGCAGCTTAGATCTGAGCACAGATACGCAGTATTTT,CASSLDLSTDTQYF
few,TRBD2,TRBJ2-5,TRBV12-3/TRBV12-4,TGTGCCAGCAGTTCGACTAGCGGGGGGGGTTCGGAGACCCAGTACTTC,CASSSTSGGGSETQYF
.,TRBD2,TRBJ2-7,TRBV30,TGTGCCTGGAGTTCGGGGGGGAGTCGGAGGCAGTACTTC,CAWSSGGSRRQYF
few,.,TRBJ1-5,TRBV30,TGTGCCTGGAGTGCAAGGGGTTTTAGGAATCAGCCCCAGCATTTT,CAWSARGFRNQPQHF
.,.,TRBJ2-7,TRBV5-1,TGCGCCAGCAGCTTGGCTGTCTTCACCTACGAGCAGTACTTC,CASSLAVFTYEQYF
.,TRBD1,TRBJ1-4,TRBV30,TGTGCCTGGGCTACAGGGGCTGGGGAAAAACTGTTTTTT,CAWATGAGEKLFF
few,.,TRBJ1-3,TRBV6-1,TGTGCCAGCGGGGAGCGCTCTGGAAACACCATATATTTT,CASGERSGNTIYF
.,.,TRBJ2-7,TRBV2,TGTGCCAGCACCCTCTCCGGGGGTTCTTCTTCCTACGAGCAGTACTTC,CASTLSGGSSSYEQYF
.,TRBD2,TRBJ2-3,TRBV12-3/TRBV12-4,TGTGCCAGCAATCTGGCGGGGGGAATCACAGATACGCAGTATTTT,CASNLAGGITDTQYF
.,.,TRBJ2-5,TRBV5-1,TGCGCCAGCAGCTTGGGGGGACACCCTCAAGAGACCCAGTACTTC,CASSLGGHPQETQYF
few,TRBD1,TRBJ2-3,TRBV18,TGTGCCAGCTCACAAGGACAGGGGGCATTCGATACGCAGTATTTT,CASSQGQGAFDTQYF
.,.,TRBJ1-5,TRBV5-1,TGCGCCAGCAGCTTGGTGGGGGATCAGCCCCAGCATTTT,CASSLVGDQPQHF
.,.,TRBJ1-1,TRBV6-4,TGTGCCAGCAGTGAAAAGGGTGGCACTGAAGCTTTCTTT,CASSEKGGTEAFF
.,.,TRBJ1-2,TRBV20-1,TGCAGTGCTAGACCCCTGGACTCGGACTTTAACTATGGCTACACCTTC,CSARPLDSDFNYGYTF
.,.,TRBJ1-5,TRBV30,TGTGCCTGGAGTGCCCCCGGGGGATCGGTTCAGCCCCAGCATTTT,CAWSAPGGSVQPQHF
once,.,TRBJ1-1,TRBV19,TGTGCCAGTAGTATTGGCCAGGGGTGGAACACTGAAGCTTTCTTT,CASSIGQGWNTEAFF
once,TRBD1,TRBJ1-2,TRBV19,TGTGCCAGTAGTATCTCGGGACAGGGGATCTATGGCTACACCTTC,CASSISGQGIYGYTF
.,.,TRBJ2-7,TRBV7-2,TGTGCCAGCAGCTCCCGACAGGGAGGACTCTACGAGCAGTACTTC,CASSSRQGGLYEQYF
.,TRBD1,TRBJ2-6,TRBV6-5,TGTGCCAGCAGTTACGGACAGGGCCAAGTCTCTGGGGCCAACGTCCTGACTTTC,CASSYGQGQVSGANVLTF
few,.,TRBJ2-7,TRBV19,TGTGCCAGTAGCCCGGAAGGAGGCGAGCAGTACTTC,CASSPEGGEQYF
.,TRBD1,TRBJ1-1,TRBV2,TGTGCCAGCAGCGACGGACAGGGTTATACTGAAGCTTTCTTT,CASSDGQGYTEAFF
few,.,TRBJ1-6,TRBV2,TGTGCCAGCGTCGGTCGTGGACGGCGAGATAATTCACCCCTCCACTTT,CASVGRGRRDNSPLHF
few,.,TRBJ1-5,TRBV6-1,TGTGCCAGCAGTCCGGGACATTTT,CASSPGHF
.,.,TRBJ1-6,TRBV6-5,TGTGCCAGCATTTATCAGGGTACGACACCCCTCCACTTT,CASIYQGTTPLHF
few,.,TRBJ2-3,TRBV20-1,TGCAGTGCTAGAGATGGTAGTGGGGCAGGAGATACGCAGTATTTT,CSARDGSGAGDTQYF
.,.,TRBJ1-3,TRBV12-3/TRBV12-4,TGTGCCAGCAGTTTTGGGGATTCTGGAAACACCATATATTTT,CASSFGDSGNTIYF
once,.,TRBJ1-2,TRBV5-4,TGTGCCAGCAGCCTCGACCCCAGGGCCGGCTACACCTTC,CASSLDPRAGYTF
.,.,TRBJ2-7,TRBV5-1,TGCGCCAGCAGCTTGGGGGAGGCCTACGAGCAGTACTTC,CASSLGEAYEQYF
.,.,TRBJ2-7,TRBV20-1,TGCAGTGCCGAAGGGGACTACGAGCAGTACTTC,CSAEGDYEQYF
few,TRBD1,TRBJ1-5,TRBV27,TGTGCCAGCAGTTTACGACAGGGTAGCAATCAGCCCCAGCATTTT,CASSLRQGSNQPQHF